This TCR beta chain was sequenced during a study of blood T cell repertoires in COVID-19. The wider study: COVID-19 samples collected from the United States, Italy and Spain covered acute and convalescent phases. Nucleic acid was either cDNA or gDNA, and it came from T cells, B-cell-depleted T cells, or PBMCs.

The data were produced by immunoSEQ multiplex PCR, yet TCRdb's version contains in-frame clones alone and is incomplete. The repertoire holds about 62,000 clones, roughly 89% seen once, with 1.3% in the top ten. The receptor comes from a woman aged 80 or older with acute or convalescent COVID-19. The source material was peripheral blood.

CDR3 in DNA: TGTGCCAGCAGTGCAGACAGGGGTCTCGCAGATACGCAGTATTTT. Translation: CASSADRGLADTQYF. The chain is built from TRBV25-1 and TRBJ2-3; 8 bases agree with TRBD1. The V gene's germline CDR1 is MGHDK and CDR2 SYGVNS. The CDR3 sequence is 15 residues long. V was clipped by 4 bases and J by 4 bases; unmatched bases: 7.